The 13 T cell receptor beta chains listed next were all sequenced from one sample in a study of PD-1 blockade in classical Hodgkin lymphoma. Here immunoSEQ multiplex PCR was the method, and the copy in TCRdb shows in-frame clones only, minus some. The data show some 39,000 clones, with more than 70% seen just once and over 8% held by the top ten. Every patient experienced relapse after autologous stem cell transplantation, and brentuximab vedotin exposure varied. The sequencing here drew on peripheral blood mononuclear cells (PBMCs), taken at baseline. Receptors were obtained from a human donor with classical Hodgkin lymphoma.

The chain is built from TRBV29-1 and TRBJ2-5; 8 nucleotides align to TRBD2. Looked up from germline, CDR1 is SQVTM and CDR2 is ANQGSEA. Trimming removed 4 bases from V and 1 base from J; junction bases left unmatched: 5. This CDR3 spans 14 amino acids. The CDR3 loop is CSVGGLAGQETQYF. The CDR3 bases are TGCAGCGTTGGGGGGCTAGCGGGCCAAGAGACCCAGTACTTC.

This clone was picked up one time. V usage is TRBV28 and J usage is TRBJ1-2; TRBD1 is a possible D gene (6 bases). Germline CDR1 is MDHEN and CDR2 is SYDVKM. Trimming pared 6 bases from V and 2 bases from J, leaving 19 bases between. The CDR3 is 16 amino acids. CDR3 amino acids: CASRNPPGGGNYGYTF. The CDR3 region has the DNA TGTGCCAGCAGAAACCCTCCGGGGGGCGGGAACTATGGCTACACCTTC.

This sequence joins TRBV6-5 and TRBJ1-1, with D hard to call. The germline V and J ends were trimmed by 0 bases and 0 bases, with 8 bases remaining between them. There are 15 residues in the CDR3. CDR1 is MNHEY, CDR2 SVGAGI, per germline. The CDR3: CASSYSRSMNTEAFF. The CDR3 coding sequence is TGTGCCAGCAGTTACTCGAGAAGTATGAACACTGAAGCTTTCTTT.

The chain recombines TRBV6-4 with TRBJ2-2; D is undetermined. The CDR3 length is 15 residues. V lost 3 bases to trimming and J lost 6 bases, with 14 bases between them. Germline-derived CDR1 and CDR2 are MRHNA and SNTAGT. This CDR3 reads CASSDGRNPAGELFF. As DNA, the CDR3 is TGTGCCAGCAGTGATGGCCGCAATCCGGCCGGGGAGCTGTTTTTT.

This clone appeared once. The rearrangement uses TRBV9 and TRBJ1-1; possibly TRBD1 for D (6 bases). Germline CDR1 is SGDLS and CDR2 is YYNGEE. Trimming took off 3 bases at V and 1 base at J, with 10 bases between the two ends. This CDR3 comprises 14 residues. The DNA of the CDR3 is TGTGCCAGCAGCGACACAGGGCAGAACACTGAAGCTTTCTTT. Its protein is CASSDTGQNTEAFF.

The chain has TRBV9 and TRBJ2-3; D possibly uses TRBD1 or TRBD2 (5 bases each). The CDR3 covers 15 residues. Trimming removed 0 bases from V and 6 bases from J, with 14 bases in between. Germline lookup yields CDR1 SGDLS and CDR2 YYNGEE. In DNA, the CDR3 is TGTGCCAGCAGCGTAGGACGGGGCCCTCAGGATACGCAGTATTTT. It codes for CASSVGRGPQDTQYF.

V usage is TRBV15 and J usage is TRBJ2-1; D gene unclear. The V gene lost 0 bases and the J gene lost 0 bases, with 6 bases spanning the gap. CDR3 length equals 15 residues. Germline V gene data show CDR1 as LNHNV and CDR2 as YYDKDF (reference sequence). The CDR3 coding sequence is TGTGCCACCAGCAGAGATCGTCTCTCCTACAATGAGCAGTTCTTC. Translated, it gives CATSRDRLSYNEQFF.

The chain combines TRBV4-3 with TRBJ1-2; D possibly corresponds to TRBD1 (6 bases). V shed 5 bases and J shed 2 bases, with 15 bases lying between them. Per the germline V gene, CDR1 is LGHNA and CDR2 is YSLEER. This CDR3 contains 15 residues. The DNA of the CDR3 is TGCGCCAGCAGCTCATGGGACATGACAAACTATGGCTACACCTTC. Its protein is CASSSWDMTNYGYTF.

This clone was counted between two and nine times. The V and J genes are TRBV13 and TRBJ2-1; TRBD1 aligns across 11 bases. V was pared by 7 bases and J by 6 bases, with 8 bases of the junction left unmatched. Per the germline V gene, CDR1 is PRHDT and CDR2 is FYEKMQ (reference sequence). The CDR3 is 15 residues long. CDR3 coding DNA: TGTGCCAGCAACACCCGGGACAGGGGGGTCAATGAGCAGTTCTTC. It translates to CASNTRDRGVNEQFF.

The chain has TRBV29-1 and TRBJ1-1; no definite D call. The V and J ends lost 4 bases and 1 base respectively, with 13 bases between them. CDR3 length: 14 residues. Germline V gene data show CDR1 as SQVTM and CDR2 as ANQGSEA. CDR3 DNA: TGCAGCGTTGCGAGGAAATTTGAGAACACTGAAGCTTTCTTT. It is translated as CSVARKFENTEAFF.

Comment on this clone: Different DNA sequences within this sample yield the same CDR3. CDR3 region: CASSQDPGAWETQYF. The CDR3 bases are TGCGCCAGCAGCCAAGATCCAGGGGCATGGGAGACCCAGTACTTC. V is TRBV4-1 and J is TRBJ2-5; TRBD1 is a possible D gene (6 bases). This CDR3 contains 15 residues. V lost 0 bases to trimming and J lost 5 bases, with 13 bases between them. Per germline, CDR1 MGHRA and CDR2 YSYEKL.

The chain links TRBV10-1 to TRBJ2-1, with TRBD1 matching 9 bases. Germline CDR1 is WNHNN and CDR2 is SYGVQD (reference sequence). V lost 5 bases and J lost 5; bases outside the gene matches: 4. The CDR3 consists of 14 residues. This CDR3 reads CASSPGQGHNEQFF. The CDR3 nucleotides are TGCGCCAGCAGTCCGGGACAGGGTCACAATGAGCAGTTCTTC.

This rearrangement joins TRBV28 to TRBJ2-4; 9 bases match TRBD1. V shed 5 bases, J shed 5 bases, and the junction held 7 bases outside the gene matches. CDR3 size: 15 residues. Germline CDR1 is MDHEN and CDR2 is SYDVKM. The CDR3: CASSVFRTGENIQYF. The CDR3 coding sequence is TGTGCCAGCAGTGTCTTTCGGACAGGGGAAAACATTCAGTACTTC.